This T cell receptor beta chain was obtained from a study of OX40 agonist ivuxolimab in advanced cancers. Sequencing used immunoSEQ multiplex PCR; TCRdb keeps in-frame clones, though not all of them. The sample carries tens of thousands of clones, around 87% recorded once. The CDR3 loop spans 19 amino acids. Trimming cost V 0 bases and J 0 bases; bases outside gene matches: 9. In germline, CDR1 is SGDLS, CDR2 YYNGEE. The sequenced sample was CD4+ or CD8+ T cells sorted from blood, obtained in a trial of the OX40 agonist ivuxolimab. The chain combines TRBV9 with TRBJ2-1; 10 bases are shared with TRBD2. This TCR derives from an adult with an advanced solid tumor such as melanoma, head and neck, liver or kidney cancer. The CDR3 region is CASSVGSSGRGLSYNEQFF. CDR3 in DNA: TGTGCCAGCAGCGTAGGGTCTAGCGGGAGAGGACTCTCCTACAATGAGCAGTTCTTC.